The clone carrying this T cell receptor beta chain was counted at least ten times. Whole blood was used without fractionation, so all unsorted peripheral T cells were included. About ten uninfected healthy donors were sampled as controls, several sampled twice approximately 14 weeks apart. This entry is derived from a study of HIV-infected patients and healthy controls. Per the germline V gene, CDR1 is DFQATT and CDR2 is SNEGSKA (reference sequence). This CDR3 has 15 residues. V lost 7 bases and J lost 4; bases outside the gene matches: 10. cDNA was made from 500 ng RNA using alpha and beta constant primers. Separate chain-specific third strand synthesis with multiplexing indices produced the alpha and beta libraries. Using its own MiXCR run on the 5' RACE reads, TCRdb lists one record per CDR3 protein. The table records over 10,000 distinct CDR3 sequences, just over 5% of them present only once.

V usage is TRBV20-1 and J usage is TRBJ2-6; 7 bases agree with TRBD2. This TCR came from an adult in good health. The sequencing sample was made of blood. In DNA, the CDR3 is TGCAGTGGTAGCGGGTCGGCGGAAGGGGCCAACGTCCTGACTTTC. Translated, it gives CSGSGSAEGANVLTF.